This is a list of T cell receptor beta chains from one sample in a study of control samples from healthy donors and cancer patients. Generated by immunoSEQ multiplex PCR, the TCRdb table keeps only in-frame clones and is missing some. The table includes approximately 100,000 clones, 80% to 90% detected once. The sample was blood. These receptors all stem from a man younger than 40 in good health. CDR3s include the opening cysteine and the closing phenylalanine or tryptophan. Clone sizes are given selectively: once, few, many, or a class where the clone is expanded.

j_call v_call clone_size cdr3_aa
TRBJ1-1 TRBV30 - CACRETGEAFF
TRBJ2-7 TRBV11-2 - CASSLERAGEGGEQYF
TRBJ2-1 TRBV3-1/TRBV3-2 - CASSATIYNEQFF
TRBJ1-1 TRBV19 few CASSIAGGARTEAFF
TRBJ1-1 TRBV3-1/TRBV3-2 once CASSQTGQANTEAFF
TRBJ1-3 TRBV7-3 - CASSPRGGPGNTIYF
TRBJ2-7 TRBV13 - CASSPPSPSGVYEQYF
TRBJ1-5 TRBV5-6 - CASSLSSSATDQPQHF
TRBJ1-2 TRBV7-6 - CASSLGAGYHYGYTF
TRBJ1-2 TRBV6-5 - CASSSNSYGYTF
TRBJ2-7 TRBV28 - CASSLIGQGFEQYF
TRBJ1-6 TRBV2 - CASSVQGNNSPLHF
TRBJ1-2 TRBV5-4 few CASSSDSLYGYTF
TRBJ1-2 TRBV6-4 - CASSDTGVGNYGYTF
TRBJ2-1 TRBV4-1 - CASSHVSGGKPNEQFF
TRBJ1-2 TRBV18 - CASSPGPTYGYTF
TRBJ1-2 TRBV29-1 - CSVELDMDYGYTF
TRBJ1-2 TRBV5-1 - CASSSTVGYGYTF
TRBJ1-5 TRBV6-1 - CASSDLGGGRTRGPQHF
TRBJ2-1 TRBV25-1 - CASGARYNEQFF
TRBJ2-1 TRBV6-4 - CASSEDNNEQFF
TRBJ2-3 TRBV6-2/TRBV6-3 - CASSYPPTSGGPWGTDTQYF
TRBJ2-1 TRBV14 - CASARGPYNEQFF
TRBJ1-1 TRBV29-1 - CSVVGPWDALNTEAFF
TRBJ1-1 TRBV12-3/TRBV12-4 - CASSLARNTEAFF
TRBJ2-4 TRBV28 - CASSLGSGLAKNIQYF
TRBJ1-1 TRBV6-1 - CASSEGDRGTEAFF
TRBJ1-5 TRBV4-2 - CASSQDLGGSNQPQHF
TRBJ1-1 TRBV5-1 - CASSLDVAGVRKAFF
TRBJ1-4 TRBV11-1 - CASSRPGTGAEKLFF
TRBJ2-3 TRBV5-6 - CASSRGTSGGTDTQYF
TRBJ2-1 TRBV12-5 - CASGTGTGVLHEQFF
TRBJ2-1 TRBV6-2/TRBV6-3 - CASSYSGTSGRALGNEQFF
TRBJ2-1 TRBV25-1 - CASSPTSGRFYEQFF
TRBJ2-5 TRBV18 - CASSPRGGKGETQYF
TRBJ1-2 TRBV10-3 - CAISALDTNYGYTF
TRBJ2-1 TRBV7-6 few CASSQSRANSGEQFF
TRBJ2-2 TRBV27 - CASSLASAGGGGELFF
TRBJ2-7 TRBV4-3 few CASSKGEGDEQYF
TRBJ2-5 TRBV5-1 - CASSLEDTRRETQYF
TRBJ1-1 TRBV5-1 few CASSGTSLDTEAFF
TRBJ2-7 TRBV25-1 - CASTGHLEYEQYF
TRBJ1-1 TRBV11-2 - CASSHRGIVWTEAFF
TRBJ1-1 TRBV24-1 - CATRKGQNTEAFF
TRBJ2-1 TRBV13 - CASSLNRRVQFF
TRBJ1-4 TRBV5-1 - CASSARQGQDQKLFF
TRBJ1-6 TRBV5-4 - CASSFTGSMVALHF
TRBJ1-4 TRBV9 - CASSVGQENEKLFF
TRBJ1-3 TRBV11-2 - CASRLDIGQGISGNTIYF
TRBJ1-2 TRBV5-6 - CASSLLVGRYGYTF
TRBJ1-2 TRBV11-2 - CASSSPVGSGGYTF
TRBJ1-3 TRBV10-2 - CASRDRVSGNTIYF
TRBJ1-5 TRBV5-6 once CASTKWTGPAAPQPQHF
TRBJ2-3 TRBV9 - CASSVGSGQGVGPTDTQYF
TRBJ1-5 TRBV30 - CAWAAYSNQPQHF
TRBJ2-5 TRBV5-4 - CASSAGLAGETQYF
TRBJ1-5 TRBV19 - CASSTLDRGDNQPQHF
TRBJ2-1 TRBV3-1/TRBV3-2 few CASSQSSGRTYNEQFF
TRBJ1-5 TRBV6-6 - CASSSGISNQPQHF
TRBJ1-1 TRBV6-1 - CASSERRNGRTEAFF